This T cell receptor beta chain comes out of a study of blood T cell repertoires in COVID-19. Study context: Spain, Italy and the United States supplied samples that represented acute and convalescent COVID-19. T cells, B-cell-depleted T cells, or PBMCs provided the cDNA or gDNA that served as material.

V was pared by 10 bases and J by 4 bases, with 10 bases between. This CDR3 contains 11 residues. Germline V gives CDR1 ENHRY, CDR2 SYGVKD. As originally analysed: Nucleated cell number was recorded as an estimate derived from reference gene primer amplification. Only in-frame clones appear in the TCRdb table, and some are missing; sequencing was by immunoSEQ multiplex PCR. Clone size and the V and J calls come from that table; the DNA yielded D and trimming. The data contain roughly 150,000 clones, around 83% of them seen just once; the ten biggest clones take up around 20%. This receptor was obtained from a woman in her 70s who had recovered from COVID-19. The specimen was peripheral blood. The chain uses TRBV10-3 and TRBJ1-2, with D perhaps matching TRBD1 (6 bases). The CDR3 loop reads CATTGFYGYTF. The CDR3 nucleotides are TGTGCCACCACAGGGTTCTATGGCTACACCTTC.